In this sample, the clone carrying this T cell receptor (beta chain) turned up many times. TCRdb itself ran the PCR reads through MiXCR, one entry per CDR3 protein. The sample lists under 15,000 distinct CDR3 sequences; over 50% were seen once. CDR3 length equals 14 residues. CDR1 is SNHLY and CDR2 is FYNNEI in the germline V gene. V trimming: 4 bases; J trimming: 0 bases; junction bases outside the gene matches: 0. The data were obtained in a study of tumor-infiltrating lymphocytes in oesophageal squamous cell carcinoma. V is TRBV2 and J is TRBJ2-1; 7 positions match TRBD2. This clonotype originated in a female donor with esophageal squamous cell carcinoma. The material sequenced was esophageal tumor tissue. The CDR3 DNA is TGTGCCAGCAGTGCTAGCGGCTCCTACAATGAGCAGTTCTTC. Residues: CASSASGSYNEQFF.